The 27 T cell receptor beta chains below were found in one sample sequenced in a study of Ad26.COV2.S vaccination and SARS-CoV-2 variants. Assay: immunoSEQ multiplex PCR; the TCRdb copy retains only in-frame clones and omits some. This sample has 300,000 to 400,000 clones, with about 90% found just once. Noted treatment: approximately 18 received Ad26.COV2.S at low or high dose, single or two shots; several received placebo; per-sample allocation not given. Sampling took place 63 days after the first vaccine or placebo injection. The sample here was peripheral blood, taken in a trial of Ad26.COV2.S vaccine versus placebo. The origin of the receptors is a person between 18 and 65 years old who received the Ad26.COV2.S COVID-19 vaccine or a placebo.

CDR3 sequence reads: CASRVGEAGELFF. Here the CDR3 DNA reads TGTGCCAGCAGAGTAGGGGAGGCCGGGGAGCTGTTTTTT. This chain connects TRBV6-5 to TRBJ2-2, with a tentative D call TRBD2 (6 bases). There are 13 residues in the CDR3. Germline CDR1 is MNHEY and CDR2 is SVGAGI. Deletions cut 6 bases from V and 6 bases from J, with 11 bases between.

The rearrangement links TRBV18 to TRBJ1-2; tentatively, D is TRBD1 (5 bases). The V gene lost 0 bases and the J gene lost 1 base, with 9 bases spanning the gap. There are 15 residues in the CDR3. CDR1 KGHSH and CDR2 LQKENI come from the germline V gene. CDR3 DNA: TGTGCCAGCTCACCACCAGCAGGGATTAACTATGGCTACACCTTC. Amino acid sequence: CASSPPAGINYGYTF. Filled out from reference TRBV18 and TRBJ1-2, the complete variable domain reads NAGVMQNPRHLVRRRGQEARLRCSPMKGHSHVYWYRQLPEEGLKFMVYLQKENIIDESGMPKERFSAEFPKEGPSILRIQQVVRGDSAAYFCASSPPAGINYGYTFGSGTRLTVV.

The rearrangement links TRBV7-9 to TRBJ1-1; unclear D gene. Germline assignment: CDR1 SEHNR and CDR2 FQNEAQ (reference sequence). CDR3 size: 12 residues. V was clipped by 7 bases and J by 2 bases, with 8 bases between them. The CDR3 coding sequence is TGTGCCAGCACAACCCCTAACACTGAAGCTTTCTTT. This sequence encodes CASTTPNTEAFF.

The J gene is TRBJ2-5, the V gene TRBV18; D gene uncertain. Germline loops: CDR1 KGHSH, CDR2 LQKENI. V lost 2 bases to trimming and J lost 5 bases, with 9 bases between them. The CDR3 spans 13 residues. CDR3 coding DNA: TGTGCCAGCTCACCAGAACTGGTGGAGACCCAGTACTTC. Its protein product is CASSPELVETQYF.

CDR3 coding DNA: TGCGCCAGCAATCAACGGGACAGGCTTACTAGCACAGATACGCAGTATTTT. It codes for CASNQRDRLTSTDTQYF. The rearrangement links TRBV10-2 to TRBJ2-3; 8 bases line up with TRBD1. The CDR3 consists of 17 residues. Germline CDR1 reads WSHSY; CDR2 reads SAAADI. J lost 0 bases, V lost 7 bases, and 12 bases had no gene match.

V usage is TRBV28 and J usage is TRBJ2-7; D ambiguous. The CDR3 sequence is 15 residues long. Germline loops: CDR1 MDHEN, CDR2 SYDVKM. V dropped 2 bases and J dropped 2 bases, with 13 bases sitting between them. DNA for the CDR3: TGTGCCAGCAGTTTAGGGTCGTTTCGTCCCTACGAGCAGTACGTC. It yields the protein CASSLGSFRPYEQYV.

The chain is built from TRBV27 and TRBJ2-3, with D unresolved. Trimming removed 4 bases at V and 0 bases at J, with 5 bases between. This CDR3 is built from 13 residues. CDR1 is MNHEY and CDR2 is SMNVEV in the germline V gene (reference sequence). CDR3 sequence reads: CASSYTSTDTQYF. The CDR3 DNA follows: TGTGCCAGCAGTTATACGAGCACAGATACGCAGTATTTT.

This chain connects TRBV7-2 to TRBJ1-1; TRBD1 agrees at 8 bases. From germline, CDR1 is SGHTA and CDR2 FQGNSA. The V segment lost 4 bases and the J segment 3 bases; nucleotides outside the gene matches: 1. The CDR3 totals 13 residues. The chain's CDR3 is CASSWTGYTEAFF. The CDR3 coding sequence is TGTGCCAGCAGCTGGACAGGGTACACTGAAGCTTTCTTT.

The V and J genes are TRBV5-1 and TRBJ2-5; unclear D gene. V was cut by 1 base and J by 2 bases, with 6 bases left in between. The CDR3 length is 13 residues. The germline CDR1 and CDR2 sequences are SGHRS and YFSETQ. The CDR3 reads CASSLLVQETQYF. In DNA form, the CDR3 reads TGCGCCAGCAGCTTGTTGGTACAAGAGACCCAGTACTTC.

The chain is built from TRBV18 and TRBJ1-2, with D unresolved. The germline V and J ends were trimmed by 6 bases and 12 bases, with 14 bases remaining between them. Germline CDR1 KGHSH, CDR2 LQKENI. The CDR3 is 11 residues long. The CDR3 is CASSPDTVDTF. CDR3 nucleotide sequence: TGTGCCAGCTCCCCCGATACGGTGGACACCTTC.

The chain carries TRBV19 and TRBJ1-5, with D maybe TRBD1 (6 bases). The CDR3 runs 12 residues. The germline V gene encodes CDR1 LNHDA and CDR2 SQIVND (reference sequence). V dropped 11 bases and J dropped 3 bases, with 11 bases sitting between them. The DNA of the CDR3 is TGTGCCGCAGGGACACTCAATCAGCCCCAGCATTTT. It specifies CAAGTLNQPQHF.

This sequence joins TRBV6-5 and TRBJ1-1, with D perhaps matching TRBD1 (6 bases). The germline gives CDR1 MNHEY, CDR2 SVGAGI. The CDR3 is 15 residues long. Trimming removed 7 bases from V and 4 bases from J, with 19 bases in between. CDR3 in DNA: TGTGCCAGCACCCCTTCTCAGGGGTACGTCACTGAAGCTTTCTTT. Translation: CASTPSQGYVTEAFF.

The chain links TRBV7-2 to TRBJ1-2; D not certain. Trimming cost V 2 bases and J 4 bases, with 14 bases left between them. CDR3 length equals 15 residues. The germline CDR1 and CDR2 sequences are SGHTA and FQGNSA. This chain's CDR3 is CASSLTRVVGYGYTF. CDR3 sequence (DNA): TGTGCCAGCAGCTTAACTCGGGTAGTAGGCTATGGCTACACCTTC.

CDR3 nucleotide sequence: TGTGCCACCGCTAGAGGAGGCACAGATACGCAGTATTTT. Amino acid sequence: CATARGGTDTQYF. The chain recombines TRBV15 with TRBJ2-3, with D unresolved. The CDR3 length is 13 residues. The V gene's germline CDR1 is LNHNV and CDR2 YYDKDF (reference sequence). Deletions cut 8 bases from V and 1 base from J, with 10 bases between.

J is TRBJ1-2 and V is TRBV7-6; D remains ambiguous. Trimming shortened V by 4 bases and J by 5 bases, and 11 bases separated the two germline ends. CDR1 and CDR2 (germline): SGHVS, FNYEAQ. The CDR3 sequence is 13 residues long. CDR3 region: CASSSDRTYGYTF. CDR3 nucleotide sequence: TGTGCCAGCAGCTCCGATAGGACTTATGGCTACACCTTC.

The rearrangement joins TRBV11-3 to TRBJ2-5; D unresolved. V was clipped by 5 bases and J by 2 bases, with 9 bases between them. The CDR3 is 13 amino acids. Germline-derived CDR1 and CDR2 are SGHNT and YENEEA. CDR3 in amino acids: CASSDTLQETQYF. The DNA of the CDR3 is TGTGCCAGCAGCGATACACTGCAAGAGACCCAGTACTTC.

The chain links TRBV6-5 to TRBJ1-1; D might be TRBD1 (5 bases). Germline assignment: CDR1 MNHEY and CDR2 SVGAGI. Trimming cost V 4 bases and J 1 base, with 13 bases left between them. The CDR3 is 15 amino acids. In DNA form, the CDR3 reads TGTGCCAGCAGTTCCTATCCCGACAGGAACACTGAAGCTTTCTTT. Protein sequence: CASSSYPDRNTEAFF.

CDR3 sequence reads: CASSLSSSGTGELFF. The DNA of the CDR3 is TGTGCCAGCAGCTTAAGTAGTTCGGGCACCGGGGAGCTGTTTTTT. The chain has TRBV7-2 and TRBJ2-2; D unresolved. Germline CDR1 reads SGHTA; CDR2 reads FQGNSA. The V end lost 2 bases, the J end lost 4 bases, and 11 bases lay between the germline ends. The CDR3 spans 15 residues.

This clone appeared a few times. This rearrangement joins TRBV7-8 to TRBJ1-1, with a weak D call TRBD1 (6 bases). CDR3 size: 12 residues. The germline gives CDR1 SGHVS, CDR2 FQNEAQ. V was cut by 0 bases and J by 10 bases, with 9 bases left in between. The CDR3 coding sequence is TGTGCCAGCAGCTTAGCGACAGGTGGAGCTTTCTTT. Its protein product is CASSLATGGAFF.

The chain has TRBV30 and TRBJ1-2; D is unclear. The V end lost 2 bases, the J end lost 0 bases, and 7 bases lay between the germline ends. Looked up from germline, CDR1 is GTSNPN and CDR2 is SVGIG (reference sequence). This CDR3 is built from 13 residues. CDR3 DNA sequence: TGTGCCTGGAGTTTCGGGGCTAACTATGGCTACACCTTC. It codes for CAWSFGANYGYTF.

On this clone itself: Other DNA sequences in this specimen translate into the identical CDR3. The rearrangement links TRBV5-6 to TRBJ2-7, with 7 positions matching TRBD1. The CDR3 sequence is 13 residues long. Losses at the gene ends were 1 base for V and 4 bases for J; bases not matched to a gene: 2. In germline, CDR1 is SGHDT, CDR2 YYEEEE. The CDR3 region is CASSLYRGYEQYF. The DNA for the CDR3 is TGTGCCAGCAGCTTGTACAGGGGATACGAGCAGTACTTC.

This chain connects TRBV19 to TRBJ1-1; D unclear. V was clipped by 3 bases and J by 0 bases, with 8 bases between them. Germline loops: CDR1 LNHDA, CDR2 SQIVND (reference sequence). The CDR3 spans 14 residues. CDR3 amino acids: CASSIPGMNTEAFF. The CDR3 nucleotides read TGTGCCAGTAGTATCCCCGGGATGAACACTGAAGCTTTCTTT. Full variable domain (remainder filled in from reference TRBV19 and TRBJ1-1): DGGITQSPKYLFRKEGQNVTLSCEQNLNHDAMYWYRQDPGQGLRLIYYSQIVNDFQKGDIAEGYSVSREKKESFPLTVTSAQKNPTAFYLCASSIPGMNTEAFFGQGTRLTVV.

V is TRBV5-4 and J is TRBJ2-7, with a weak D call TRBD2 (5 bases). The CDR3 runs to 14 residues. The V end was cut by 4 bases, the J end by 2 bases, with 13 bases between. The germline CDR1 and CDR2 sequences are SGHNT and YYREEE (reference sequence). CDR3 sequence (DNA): TGTGCCAGCAGCCCCTCACTAGGCCCCTACGAGCAGTACGTC. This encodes CASSPSLGPYEQYV.

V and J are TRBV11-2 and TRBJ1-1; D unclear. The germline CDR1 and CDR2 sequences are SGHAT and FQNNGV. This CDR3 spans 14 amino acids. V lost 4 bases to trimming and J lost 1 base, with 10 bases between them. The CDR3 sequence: CASSSPRGNTEAFF. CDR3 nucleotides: TGTGCCAGCAGCTCACCCCGGGGGAACACTGAAGCTTTCTTT.

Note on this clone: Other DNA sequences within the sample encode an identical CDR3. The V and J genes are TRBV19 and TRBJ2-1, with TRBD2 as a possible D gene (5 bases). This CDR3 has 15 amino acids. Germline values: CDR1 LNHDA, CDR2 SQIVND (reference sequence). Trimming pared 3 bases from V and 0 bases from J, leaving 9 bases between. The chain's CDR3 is CASSISGSSYNEQFF. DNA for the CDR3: TGTGCCAGTAGTATTTCGGGGAGCTCCTACAATGAGCAGTTCTTC.

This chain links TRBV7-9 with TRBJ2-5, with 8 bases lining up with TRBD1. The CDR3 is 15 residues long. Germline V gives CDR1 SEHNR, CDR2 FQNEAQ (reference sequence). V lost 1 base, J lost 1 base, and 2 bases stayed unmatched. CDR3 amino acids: CASSLGGTGQETQYF. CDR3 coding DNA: TGTGCCAGCAGCTTAGGCGGGACAGGCCAAGAGACCCAGTACTTC.

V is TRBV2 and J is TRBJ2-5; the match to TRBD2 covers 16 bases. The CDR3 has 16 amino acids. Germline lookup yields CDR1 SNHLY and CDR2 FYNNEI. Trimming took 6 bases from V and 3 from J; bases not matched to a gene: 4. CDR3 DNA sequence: TGTGCCAGCAGGGGACTAGCGGGGGGGCCCAAAGAGACCCAGTACTTC. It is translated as CASRGLAGGPKETQYF. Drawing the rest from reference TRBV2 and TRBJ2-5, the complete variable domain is EPEVTQTPSHQVTQMGQEVILRCVPISNHLYFYWYRQILGQKVEFLVSFYNNEISEKSEIFDDQFSVERPDGSNFTLKIRSTKLEDSAMYFCASRGLAGGPKETQYFGPGTRLLVL.